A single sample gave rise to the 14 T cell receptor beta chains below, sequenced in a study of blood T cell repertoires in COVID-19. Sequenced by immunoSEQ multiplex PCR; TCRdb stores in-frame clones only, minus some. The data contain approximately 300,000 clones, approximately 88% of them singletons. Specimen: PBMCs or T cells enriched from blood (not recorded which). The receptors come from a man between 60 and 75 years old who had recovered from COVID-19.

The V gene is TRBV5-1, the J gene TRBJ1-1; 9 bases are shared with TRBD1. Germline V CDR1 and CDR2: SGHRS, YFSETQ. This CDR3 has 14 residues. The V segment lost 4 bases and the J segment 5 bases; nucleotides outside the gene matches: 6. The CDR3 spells CASSTTGGETEAFF. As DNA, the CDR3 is TGCGCCAGCAGCACAACAGGGGGCGAGACTGAAGCTTTCTTT. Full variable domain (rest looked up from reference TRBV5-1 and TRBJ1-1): KAGVTQTPRYLIKTRGQQVTLSCSPISGHRSVSWYQQTPGQGLQFLFEYFSETQRNKGNFPGRFSGRQFSNSRSEMNVSTLELGDSALYLCASSTTGGETEAFFGQGTRLTVV.

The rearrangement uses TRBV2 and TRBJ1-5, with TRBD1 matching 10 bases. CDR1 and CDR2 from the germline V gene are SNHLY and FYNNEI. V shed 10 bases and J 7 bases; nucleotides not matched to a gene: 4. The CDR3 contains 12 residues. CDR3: CATRQGAQPQHF. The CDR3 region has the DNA TGTGCCACCCGACAGGGGGCACAGCCCCAGCATTTT.

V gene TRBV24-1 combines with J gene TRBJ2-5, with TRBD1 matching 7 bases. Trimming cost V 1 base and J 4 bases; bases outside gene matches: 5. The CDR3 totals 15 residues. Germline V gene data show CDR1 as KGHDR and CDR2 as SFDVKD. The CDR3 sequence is CATSDLVAGGETQYF. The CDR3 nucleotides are TGTGCCACCAGTGATTTAGTCGCAGGGGGAGAGACCCAGTACTTC.

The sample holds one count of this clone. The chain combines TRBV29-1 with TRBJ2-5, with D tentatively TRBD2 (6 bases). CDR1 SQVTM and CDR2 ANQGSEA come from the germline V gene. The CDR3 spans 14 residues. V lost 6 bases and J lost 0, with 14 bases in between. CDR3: CSVAHSGYQETQYF. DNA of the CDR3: TGCAGCGTCGCCCATAGCGGATACCAAGAGACCCAGTACTTC. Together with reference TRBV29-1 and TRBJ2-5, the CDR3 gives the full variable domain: SAVISQKPSRDICQRGTSLTIQCQVDSQVTMMFWYRQQPGQSLTLIATANQGSEATYESGFVIDKFPISRPNLTFSTLTVSNMSPEDSSIYLCSVAHSGYQETQYFGPGTRLLVL.

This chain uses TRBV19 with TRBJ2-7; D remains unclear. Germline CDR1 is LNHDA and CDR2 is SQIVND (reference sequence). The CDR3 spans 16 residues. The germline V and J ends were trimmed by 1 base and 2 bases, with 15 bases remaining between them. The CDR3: CASSIGSQSGTYEQYF. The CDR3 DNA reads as TGTGCCAGTAGTATAGGTTCCCAGTCAGGCACCTACGAGCAGTACTTC.

The CDR3 loop reads CASSSQDQRSEAFF. CDR3 sequence (DNA): TGTGCCAGCAGTTCGCAAGACCAGAGGTCTGAAGCTTTCTTT. The chain uses TRBV6-5 and TRBJ1-1; D unclear. CDR1 is MNHEY and CDR2 is SVGAGI in the germline V gene. The CDR3 length is 14 residues. Trimming pared 4 bases from V and 6 bases from J, leaving 15 bases between.

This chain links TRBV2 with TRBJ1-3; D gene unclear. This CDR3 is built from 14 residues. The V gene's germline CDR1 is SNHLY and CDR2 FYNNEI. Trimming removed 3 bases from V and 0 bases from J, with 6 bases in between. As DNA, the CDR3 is TGTGCCAGCAGTGACGAAGCCTCTGGAAACACCATATATTTT. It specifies CASSDEASGNTIYF.

This chain's CDR3 is CASRDRIYGYTF. CDR3 DNA sequence: TGTGCCAGCAGGGACAGGATCTATGGCTACACCTTC. V gene TRBV6-5 combines with J gene TRBJ1-2, with 7 bases matching TRBD1. The germline V gene encodes CDR1 MNHEY and CDR2 SVGAGI. Losses at the gene ends were 6 bases for V and 4 bases for J; bases not matched to a gene: 2. The CDR3 is made up of 12 amino acids.

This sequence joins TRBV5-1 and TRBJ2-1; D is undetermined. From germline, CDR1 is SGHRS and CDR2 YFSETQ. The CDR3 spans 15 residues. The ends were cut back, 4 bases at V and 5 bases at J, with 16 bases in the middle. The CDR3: CASSLTIGLHNEQFF. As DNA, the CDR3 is TGCGCCAGCAGCCTTACCATCGGTCTCCACAATGAGCAGTTCTTC.

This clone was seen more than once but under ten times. CDR3 in amino acids: CASSFDRNEQFF. DNA for the CDR3: TGTGCCAGCAGCTTCGACAGGAATGAGCAGTTCTTC. J is TRBJ2-1 and V is TRBV7-3; D possibly corresponds to TRBD1 (6 bases). The CDR3 has 12 amino acids. Trimming took off 3 bases at V and 7 bases at J, with 7 bases between the two ends. Germline V gene sequence: CDR1 SGHTA, CDR2 FQGTGA.

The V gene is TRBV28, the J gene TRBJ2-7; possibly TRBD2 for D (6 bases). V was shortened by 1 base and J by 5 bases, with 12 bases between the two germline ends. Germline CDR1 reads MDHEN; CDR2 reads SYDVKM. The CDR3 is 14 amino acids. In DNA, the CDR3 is TGTGCCAGCAGTTTATCGGTTGGAGGGAACGAGCAGTACTTC. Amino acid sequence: CASSLSVGGNEQYF. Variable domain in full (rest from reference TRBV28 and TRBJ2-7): DVKVTQSSRYLVKRTGEKVFLECVQDMDHENMFWYRQDPGLGLRLIYFSYDVKMKEKGDIPEGYSVSREKKERFSLILESASTNQTSMYLCASSLSVGGNEQYFGPGTRLTVT.

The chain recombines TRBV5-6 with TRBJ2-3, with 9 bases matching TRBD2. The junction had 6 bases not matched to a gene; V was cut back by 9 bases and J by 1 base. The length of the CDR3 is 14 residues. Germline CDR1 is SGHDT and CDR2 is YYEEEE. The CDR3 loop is CATRLAGGTDTQYF. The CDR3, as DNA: TGTGCCACCCGATTAGCGGGAGGCACAGATACGCAGTATTTT. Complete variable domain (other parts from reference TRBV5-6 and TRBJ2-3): DAGVTQSPTHLIKTRGQQVTLRCSPKSGHDTVSWYQQALGQGPQFIFQYYEEEERQRGNFPDRFSGHQFPNYSSELNVNALLLGDSALYLCATRLAGGTDTQYFGPGTRLTVL.

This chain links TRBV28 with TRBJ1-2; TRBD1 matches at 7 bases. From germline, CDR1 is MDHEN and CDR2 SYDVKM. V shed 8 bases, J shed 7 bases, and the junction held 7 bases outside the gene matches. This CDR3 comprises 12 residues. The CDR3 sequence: CASSWQGVGYTF. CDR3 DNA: TGTGCCAGCTCATGGCAGGGGGTTGGCTACACCTTC.

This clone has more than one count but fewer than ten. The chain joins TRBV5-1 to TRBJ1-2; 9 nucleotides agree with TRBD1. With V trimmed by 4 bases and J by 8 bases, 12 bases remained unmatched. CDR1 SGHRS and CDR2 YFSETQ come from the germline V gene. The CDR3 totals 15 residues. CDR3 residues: CASSEPGQGAGGYTF. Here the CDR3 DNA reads TGCGCCAGCAGCGAGCCGGGACAGGGAGCGGGGGGCTACACCTTC.